This entry lists 22 T cell receptor beta chains sequenced from one sample in a study of cytomegalovirus exposure and HLA in healthy donors. 13 Jbeta primers and 60 Vbeta primers were used for the PCR. Sequencing used immunoSEQ multiplex PCR; TCRdb keeps in-frame clones, though not all of them. The repertoire shows roughly 50,000 clones; the top ten hold around 6.5%. What was sequenced was PBMCs. The receptor set was obtained from a woman in her thirties or forties in good health and CMV-seronegative.

The chain is built from TRBV10-3 and TRBJ2-3; 8 nucleotides agree with TRBD1. With V trimmed by 10 bases and J by 6 bases, 15 bases remained unmatched. The CDR3 covers 15 residues. Germline V gene data show CDR1 as ENHRY and CDR2 as SYGVKD. CDR3 sequence: CATRSTGEQGDTQYF. The CDR3 DNA reads TGTGCCACCCGGTCGACAGGGGAGCAAGGGGATACGCAGTATTTT.

The CDR3 DNA is TGTGCCAGCTCAGTGAGGCAGGGGGAGAGGTCACCCCTCCACTTT. Translation: CASSVRQGERSPLHF. The rearrangement joins TRBV18 to TRBJ1-6, with 7 positions matching TRBD1. The CDR3 has 15 amino acids. CDR1 and CDR2 (germline): KGHSH, LQKENI. Trimming took 5 bases from V and 10 from J; bases not matched to a gene: 11.

V and J are TRBV6-6 and TRBJ2-5; tentative D call: TRBD1 (5 bases). The CDR3 has 15 residues. V lost 2 bases and J lost 5, with 15 bases in between. The germline CDR1 and CDR2 sequences are MNHNY and SVGAGI (reference sequence). Here the CDR3 reads CASSYPLGAGETQYF. DNA for the CDR3: TGTGCCAGCAGTTACCCCCTTGGGGCTGGGGAGACCCAGTACTTC.

V usage is TRBV15 and J usage is TRBJ2-5; TRBD1 might be the D (6 bases). V was pared by 0 bases and J by 4 bases, with 12 bases between. The CDR3 is 15 residues long. Per the germline V gene, CDR1 is LNHNV and CDR2 is YYDKDF (reference sequence). The CDR3 nucleotides read TGTGCCACCAGCAGAGATAACGCAGGGGCAGAGACCCAGTACTTC. This encodes CATSRDNAGAETQYF.

This sequence joins TRBV5-1 and TRBJ2-1; 15 positions agree with TRBD2. The germline gives CDR1 SGHRS, CDR2 YFSETQ. Trimming cost V 4 bases and J 9 bases; bases outside gene matches: 5. CDR3 length: 15 residues. The CDR3, as DNA: TGCGCCAGCAGCGCCCCGGGACTAGCGGGAGGTGAGCAGTTCTTC. This translates into CASSAPGLAGGEQFF. The variable domain in full, with the rest retrieved from reference TRBV5-1 and TRBJ2-1, is KAGVTQTPRYLIKTRGQQVTLSCSPISGHRSVSWYQQTPGQGLQFLFEYFSETQRNKGNFPGRFSGRQFSNSRSEMNVSTLELGDSALYLCASSAPGLAGGEQFFGPGTRLTVL.

V usage is TRBV5-4 and J usage is TRBJ2-5; TRBD1 matches at 8 bases. CDR3 length equals 15 residues. From germline, CDR1 is SGHNT and CDR2 YYREEE (reference sequence). The trim removed 4 bases at V and 2 bases at J, leaving 7 bases unmatched. CDR3 sequence reads: CASSRTGTLQETQYF. For the CDR3, the DNA is TGTGCCAGCAGCAGGACAGGGACCCTACAAGAGACCCAGTACTTC.

This chain joins TRBV7-9 and TRBJ1-1, with 8 nucleotides matching TRBD1. The V gene end was trimmed by 4 bases and the J gene end by 4 bases; junction bases not matched to a gene: 8. CDR1 is SEHNR, CDR2 FQNEAQ, per germline (reference sequence). The CDR3 has 15 amino acids. The CDR3 DNA reads TGTGCCAGCAGCTCCGTCGACAGGGGCTCCACTGAAGCTTTCTTT. Protein sequence: CASSSVDRGSTEAFF.

This clone is classed as medium-sized by frequency. This chain uses TRBV7-9 with TRBJ2-1, with D possibly being TRBD2 (6 bases). Trimming removed 5 bases at V and 7 bases at J, with 21 bases between. Germline CDR1 is SEHNR and CDR2 is FQNEAQ (reference sequence). The CDR3 covers 16 residues. CDR3 coding DNA: TGTGCCAGCAGCAAAGGCGGGACCGTAATTAAGAATGAGCAGTTCTTC. This codes for CASSKGGTVIKNEQFF.

The chain employs TRBV25-1 and TRBJ2-5; TRBD1 agrees at 8 bases. Germline CDR1 reads MGHDK; CDR2 reads SYGVNS. Germline trimming cut 2 bases from V and 2 bases from J; bases unmatched to any gene: 7. The CDR3 is made up of 16 amino acids. The CDR3 sequence: CASSENFDRGQETQYF. Here the CDR3 DNA reads TGTGCCAGCAGTGAAAACTTCGACAGGGGTCAAGAGACCCAGTACTTC. Together with reference TRBV25-1 and TRBJ2-5, the CDR3 gives the full variable domain: EADIYQTPRYLVIGTGKKITLECSQTMGHDKMYWYQQDPGMELHLIHYSYGVNSTEKGDLSSESTVSRIRTEHFPLTLESARPSHTSQYLCASSENFDRGQETQYFGPGTRLLVL.

The V and J genes are TRBV7-6 and TRBJ1-3; D is ambiguous. This CDR3 has 14 residues. Germline V gives CDR1 SGHVS, CDR2 FNYEAQ. Trimming removed 0 bases from V and 1 base from J, with 4 bases in between. The CDR3: CASSLATSGNTIYF. DNA for the CDR3: TGTGCCAGCAGCTTAGCTACATCTGGAAACACCATATATTTT.

The chain recombines TRBV7-9 with TRBJ1-2; no reliable D call. There are 14 residues in the CDR3. V was cut by 4 bases and J by 3 bases, with 12 bases left in between. CDR1 and CDR2 (germline): SEHNR, FQNEAQ (reference sequence). The CDR3 sequence: CASSSRRTDYGYTF. The CDR3 nucleotides read TGTGCCAGCAGCTCCCGGAGGACGGACTATGGCTACACCTTC.

The chain links TRBV11-3 to TRBJ2-1, with TRBD1 identical over 9 bases. CDR1 is SGHNT and CDR2 is YENEEA in the germline V gene. The CDR3 totals 15 residues. J gave up 7 bases and V 5 bases, and 9 bases lay outside the gene matches. The CDR3 nucleotides read TGTGCCAGCAGCCATCGGGACAGGGAGGTGAATGAGCAGTTCTTC. Amino acid sequence: CASSHRDREVNEQFF.

The chain combines TRBV5-4 with TRBJ1-2, with TRBD1 identical over 10 bases. Losses at the gene ends were 0 bases for V and 1 base for J; bases not matched to a gene: 3. Germline CDR1 reads SGHNT; CDR2 reads YYREEE (reference sequence). The CDR3 consists of 16 residues. CDR3 residues: CASSLGGTGVNYGYTF. In nucleotides, the CDR3 is TGTGCCAGCAGCTTGGGGGGGACAGGGGTTAACTATGGCTACACCTTC.

The chain couples TRBV4-2 to TRBJ1-2, with D possibly being TRBD1 (5 bases). Trimming removed 1 base at V and 7 bases at J, with 25 bases between. The CDR3 totals 18 residues. Germline CDR1 LGHNA, CDR2 YNFKEQ. CDR3 region: CASSQARGMGGGTGGYTF. The DNA of the CDR3 is TGTGCCAGCAGCCAAGCTCGGGGTATGGGGGGTGGGACGGGTGGCTACACCTTC.

The rearrangement joins TRBV5-1 to TRBJ1-6; 10 bases match TRBD1. The ends lost 2 bases at V and 5 bases at J; junction bases unmatched: 4. Germline assignment: CDR1 SGHRS and CDR2 YFSETQ. The length of the CDR3 is 16 residues. CDR3 protein: CASSFAGQGNNSPLHF. For the CDR3, the DNA is TGCGCCAGCAGCTTCGCGGGACAGGGGAATAATTCACCCCTCCACTTT.

CDR3 in amino acids: CASSFSRGFDEQFF. The CDR3 nucleotides read TGTGCCAGTAGTTTCTCGAGGGGGTTCGATGAGCAGTTCTTC. V gene TRBV19 combines with J gene TRBJ2-1; a possible D gene is TRBD1 (6 bases). Trimming took 5 bases from V and 8 from J, leaving 16 bases between them. From germline, CDR1 is LNHDA and CDR2 SQIVND (reference sequence). This CDR3 has 14 residues.

This chain joins TRBV6-5 and TRBJ2-7, with D possibly being TRBD2 (5 bases). V lost 5 bases to trimming and J lost 5 bases, with 10 bases between them. The CDR3 loop spans 12 amino acids. Germline assignment: CDR1 MNHEY and CDR2 SVGAGI. The CDR3 spells CASSLWGDEQYF. CDR3 in DNA: TGTGCCAGCAGTCTTTGGGGAGACGAGCAGTACTTC.

The V gene is TRBV19, the J gene TRBJ1-2, with TRBD1 as a possible D gene (6 bases). Deletions cut 6 bases from V and 4 bases from J, with 12 bases between. Germline V gene data show CDR1 as LNHDA and CDR2 as SQIVND (reference sequence). The CDR3 contains 13 residues. The CDR3 loop is CASSMTGFYGYTF. The CDR3 region has the DNA TGTGCCAGTAGCATGACAGGATTCTATGGCTACACCTTC.

The chain recombines TRBV5-1 with TRBJ2-2; D call uncertain. The CDR3 consists of 15 residues. Germline-derived CDR1 and CDR2 are SGHRS and YFSETQ. Trimming took 1 base from V and 3 from J, leaving 10 bases between them. CDR3 nucleotides: TGCGCCAGCAGCTTGTCTCGACGGGACACCGGGGAGCTGTTTTTT. Translation gives CASSLSRRDTGELFF.

The rearrangement uses TRBV7-9 and TRBJ2-7; 15 nucleotides line up with TRBD2. Germline CDR1 reads SEHNR; CDR2 reads FQNEAQ (reference sequence). The CDR3 sequence is 16 residues long. The V segment lost 1 base and the J segment 6 bases; nucleotides outside the gene matches: 4. The CDR3 loop is CASSLGGTSGRSEQYF. CDR3 sequence (DNA): TGTGCCAGCAGCTTAGGGGGGACTAGCGGGAGGAGCGAGCAGTACTTC.

V gene TRBV5-1 combines with J gene TRBJ2-3; 9 bases are shared with TRBD1. This CDR3 region has 16 residues. V was clipped by 0 bases and J by 2 bases; unmatched bases: 4. Germline V gene lookup returns CDR1 SGHRS and CDR2 YFSETQ. The CDR3 DNA sequence: TGCGCCAGCAGCTTGGCGGACAGGGGCACCACAGATACGCAGTATTTT. Its translation is CASSLADRGTTDTQYF.

This chain connects TRBV30 to TRBJ2-2; 9 bases fit TRBD1. This CDR3 is 14 amino acids long. Germline trimming cut 4 bases from V and 5 bases from J; bases unmatched to any gene: 5. Per the germline V gene, CDR1 is GTSNPN and CDR2 is SVGIG (reference sequence). CDR3 DNA sequence: TGTGCCTGGAACCGGGACAGGGTGACCGGGGAGCTGTTTTTT. Its translation: CAWNRDRVTGELFF.